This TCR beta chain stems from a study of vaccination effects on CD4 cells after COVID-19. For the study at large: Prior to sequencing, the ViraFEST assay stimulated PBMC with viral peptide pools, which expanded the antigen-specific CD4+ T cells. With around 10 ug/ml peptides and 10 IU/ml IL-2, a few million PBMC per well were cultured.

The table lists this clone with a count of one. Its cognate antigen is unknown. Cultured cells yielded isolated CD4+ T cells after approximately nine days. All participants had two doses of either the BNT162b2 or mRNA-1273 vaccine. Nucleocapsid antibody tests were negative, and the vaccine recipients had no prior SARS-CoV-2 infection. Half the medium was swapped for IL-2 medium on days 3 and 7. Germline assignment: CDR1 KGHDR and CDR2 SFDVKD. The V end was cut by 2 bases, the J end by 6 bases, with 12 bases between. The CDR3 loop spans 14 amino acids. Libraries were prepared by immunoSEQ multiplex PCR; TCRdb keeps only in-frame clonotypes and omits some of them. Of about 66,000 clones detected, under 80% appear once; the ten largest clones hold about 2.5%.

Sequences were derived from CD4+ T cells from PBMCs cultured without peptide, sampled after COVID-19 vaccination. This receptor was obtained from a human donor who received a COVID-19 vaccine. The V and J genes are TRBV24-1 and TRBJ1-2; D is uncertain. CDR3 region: CATSDSRRHNGYTF. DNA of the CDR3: TGTGCCACCAGTGATTCAAGAAGACATAATGGCTACACCTTC.